This T cell receptor beta chain was documented in a study of response to subunit inactivated influenza vaccine. TCRdb reprocessed the RT-PCR reads with MiXCR, giving one entry per CDR3 protein. The sample holds 500,000 to 700,000 distinct CDR3 sequences, approximately 24% seen once. The CDR3 sequence is 14 residues long. Trimming shortened V by 7 bases and J by 10 bases, and 17 bases separated the two germline ends. Looked up from germline, CDR1 is MDHEN and CDR2 is SYDVKM. This sample also belongs to another study, concerning T cells expressing NK-cell markers. From that second work: Libraries used 5'RACE template switching adding universal primer site and UMIs.

The TCR originated in a man aged 50 to 59 who received an inactivated influenza vaccine. This chain joins TRBV28 and TRBJ1-6; D uncertain. Material: CD4+ T cells sorted from PBMCs, obtained 11 to 12 days after vaccination. The CDR3 here is CASTTPQDGSPLHF. The CDR3 DNA reads TGTGCCAGCACAACACCTCAGGACGGGTCACCCCTCCACTTT.